This paragraph reports one T cell receptor beta chain. The germline V gene encodes CDR1 MNHEY and CDR2 SVGEGT. V gave up 4 bases and J gave up 0 bases, with 16 bases separating them. The CDR3 covers 17 residues. The entry originates in a study of T cell responses to AZD1222 COVID-19 vaccine. TCRdb's copy holds only in-frame clones and misses some; the assay was immunoSEQ multiplex PCR. The sample contains 140,000 to 150,000 clones, around nine tenths of which appear only once. This TCR was recovered from an adult in good health. The rearrangement links TRBV6-2 or TRBV6-3 to TRBJ1-5, with D unresolved. Sequences were derived from peripheral blood, sampled on day 0 of AZD1222 vaccination. This chain's CDR3 is CASSSTTVSYSNQPQHF. In DNA, the CDR3 is TGTGCCAGCAGTTCAACGACTGTAAGCTATAGCAATCAGCCCCAGCATTTT.